The TCR beta chain under discussion was sequenced for a study of neurological immune-mediated disorders. Regarding the study as a whole: HTLV-1-associated myelopathy showed the most TCR clonal expansion; multiple sclerosis the least, below healthy controls. Sharing of CDR3 amino acid sequences among expanded clones across subjects was absent, suggesting private repertoires in all groups.

Time point indicated: technical triplicate 1. The CDR3 is 12 residues long. Trimming left V 4 bases short and J 5 bases short, with 11 bases between. Germline V gene lookup returns CDR1 DFQATT and CDR2 SNEGSKA (reference sequence). This clonotype appeared many times. The antigen remains unidentified. The cDNA was synthesized by means of template-switch 5'RACE, which was carried out with 10-nucleotide random UMIs. Every sequencing run drew on 15-18 subjects and yielded over 180 million TCR-beta sequences. TCRdb called the 5' RACE reads again in MiXCR, with one record for every CDR3 protein. This table holds tens of thousands of distinct CDR3 sequences, 11% found once.

J is TRBJ1-2 and V is TRBV20-1; D might be TRBD1 (6 bases). What was sequenced was PBMCs. The source is a man between 60 and 75 years old with HTLV-1-associated myelopathy (HAM/TSP). CDR3: CSATGQFYGYTF. DNA for the CDR3: TGCAGTGCTACAGGACAGTTTTATGGCTACACCTTC.